A selection of T cell receptor beta chains follows, all from one sample in a study of shared clonotypes between healthy human individuals. This table comes from immunoSEQ multiplex PCR, and its TCRdb copy is limited to in-frame clones, with some not included. The table records over a million clones, 75% to 85% of them present only once. Material: memory CD4+ T cells from PBMCs. Receptors originate from a man between 18 and 35 years old in good health. Some clones in this sample may be carry-over from other donors' samples. The CDR3 runs from the conserved cysteine through the conserved F or W. The order of the fields is D gene, J gene, clone size, V gene, CDR3 protein, CDR3 DNA. D genes are given only for firm matches. Only part of the rows carry a size: once, few, many, or a class if the clone is expanded.

>.|TRBJ1-5|.|TRBV15
CATSRVNQPQHF
TGTGCCACCAGCAGAGTCAACCAGCCCCAGCATTTT
>.|TRBJ1-2|.|TRBV20-1
CSGGRRDGYTF
TGCAGTGGGGGGCGCCGCGATGGCTACACCTTC
>.|TRBJ2-1|.|TRBV5-1
CASSSGPFGSGFYNEQFF
TGCGCCAGCAGCTCAGGGCCCTTCGGTAGCGGTTTCTACAATGAGCAGTTCTTC
>TRBD2|TRBJ2-1|.|TRBV4-3
CASSLSPGLAPYNEQFF
TGCGCCAGCAGCCTATCGCCGGGACTAGCGCCCTACAATGAGCAGTTCTTC
>.|TRBJ1-4|.|TRBV29-1
CSVGDSGKLFF
TGCAGCGTAGGGGATTCTGGAAAACTGTTTTTT
>.|TRBJ2-3|.|TRBV4-3
CASSQRHSTDTQYF
TGCGCCAGCAGCCAGCGACACAGCACAGATACGCAGTATTTT
>TRBD2|TRBJ2-2|.|TRBV5-1
CASSSGLDSTGELFF
TGCGCCAGCAGCTCGGGACTAGATTCAACCGGGGAGCTGTTTTTT
>.|TRBJ2-7|.|TRBV5-1
CASSLMGQITAYEQYF
TGCGCCAGCAGCTTGATGGGGCAGATCACAGCTTACGAGCAGTACTTC
>TRBD1|TRBJ2-5|.|TRBV27
CASSFRPGTGQETQYF
TGTGCCAGCAGTTTTCGTCCCGGGACAGGGCAAGAGACCCAGTACTTC
>.|TRBJ2-7|once|TRBV5-1
CASSLESSSYEQYF
TGCGCCAGCAGCTTGGAGAGTAGCTCCTACGAGCAGTACTTC
>.|TRBJ1-3|few|TRBV19
CASSEKGKGNTIYF
TGTGCCAGTTCGGAGAAGGGAAAAGGAAACACCATATATTTT
>.|TRBJ1-5|.|TRBV28
CASSLDQPQHF
TGTGCCAGCAGTTTAGATCAGCCCCAGCATTTT
>.|TRBJ1-5|.|TRBV7-2
CASSLEGAYQPQHF
TGTGCCAGCAGCTTAGAAGGGGCTTATCAGCCCCAGCATTTT
>.|TRBJ2-3|.|TRBV27
CASSLFRSADTQYF
TGTGCCAGCAGTTTATTTCGATCCGCAGATACGCAGTATTTT
>.|TRBJ2-2|.|TRBV9
CASSVGTTNTGELFF
TGTGCCAGCAGCGTAGGGACTACCAACACCGGGGAGCTGTTTTTT
>.|TRBJ2-5|.|TRBV7-2
CASSFRRFQETQYF
TGTGCCAGCAGCTTTCGACGGTTCCAAGAGACCCAGTACTTC
>TRBD1|TRBJ1-5|.|TRBV29-1
CSVGGGSSNQPQHF
TGCAGCGTTGGAGGGGGCAGTAGCAATCAGCCCCAGCATTTT
>.|TRBJ1-1|.|TRBV5-1
CASSPHTGPTNTEAFF
TGCGCCAGCAGCCCCCATACGGGACCGACGAACACTGAAGCTTTCTTT
>TRBD2|TRBJ2-7|.|TRBV9
CASSVGAGGPYEQYF
TGTGCCAGCAGCGTAGGCGCGGGAGGGCCCTACGAGCAGTACTTC
>.|TRBJ2-1|.|TRBV28
CASSLTRNEQFF
TGTGCCAGCAGTTTAACCCGGAATGAGCAGTTCTTC
>TRBD2|TRBJ2-5|.|TRBV30
CAWSKGLAGYQETQYF
TGTGCCTGGAGTAAAGGACTAGCGGGATACCAAGAGACCCAGTACTTC
>TRBD1|TRBJ1-2|.|TRBV19
CASSGDRGPGYTF
TGTGCCAGTAGCGGGGACAGGGGGCCCGGCTACACCTTC
>.|TRBJ1-1|.|TRBV30
CAGASWSGNTEAFF
TGTGCCGGGGCGTCGTGGAGTGGGAACACTGAAGCTTTCTTT
>.|TRBJ1-1|.|TRBV11-2
CASSPVGQVSTEAFF
TGTGCCAGCAGCCCCGTGGGCCAAGTTTCCACTGAAGCTTTCTTT
>.|TRBJ2-5|.|TRBV30
CAWSGGSYETQYF
TGTGCCTGGAGTGGGGGTTCTTACGAGACCCAGTACTTC
>TRBD2|TRBJ2-7|.|TRBV5-4
CASSKPSSGLYEQYF
TGTGCCAGCAGCAAACCGTCTAGCGGGCTGTACGAGCAGTACTTC
>TRBD1|TRBJ1-5|.|TRBV27
CASRSSGGWNQPQHF
TGTGCCAGCAGGTCGTCAGGGGGCTGGAATCAGCCCCAGCATTTT
>.|TRBJ1-1|.|TRBV19
CASSIVGRNTEAFF
TGTGCCAGTAGTATAGTGGGCCGGAACACTGAAGCTTTCTTT
>.|TRBJ1-6|.|TRBV30
CALRGSAWGAHF
TGTGCCCTAAGAGGGTCGGCCTGGGGCGCCCACTTT
>.|TRBJ2-2|once|TRBV19
CASSSGIQNTGELFF
TGTGCCAGTAGTAGCGGGATCCAGAACACCGGGGAGCTGTTTTTT
>.|TRBJ2-1|.|TRBV9
CASSVDGRRPDADNEQFF
TGTGCCAGCAGCGTAGACGGACGGCGGCCCGACGCAGACAATGAGCAGTTCTTC
>.|TRBJ1-3|few|TRBV4-3
CASSQDRAQLSGNTIYF
TGCGCCAGCAGCCAAGATCGGGCACAGCTCTCTGGAAACACCATATATTTT
>TRBD2|TRBJ2-1|.|TRBV5-1
CASSELAGAKNEQFF
TGCGCCAGCAGCGAACTAGCGGGAGCGAAAAATGAGCAGTTCTTC
>TRBD1|TRBJ2-1|.|TRBV5-8
CASEGQDLKSYNEQFF
TGTGCCAGCGAGGGACAGGACTTGAAATCCTACAATGAGCAGTTCTTC
>.|TRBJ2-3|.|TRBV7-9
CASSPLGEPSGTDTQYF
TGTGCCAGCAGCCCGCTGGGTGAGCCGAGTGGAACAGATACGCAGTATTTT
>.|TRBJ2-7|.|TRBV7-2
CASSLGGSTLSYEQYF
TGTGCCAGCAGCTTAGGGGGTAGCACACTCTCCTACGAGCAGTACTTC
>TRBD2|TRBJ2-3|.|TRBV30
CAWSRTSGSIADTQYF
TGTGCCTGGAGCCGGACTAGCGGGAGTATCGCAGATACGCAGTATTTT
>.|TRBJ1-2|many|TRBV5-5
CASSLGPASNYGYTF
TGTGCCAGCAGCTTGGGCCCGGCGAGTAACTATGGCTACACCTTC